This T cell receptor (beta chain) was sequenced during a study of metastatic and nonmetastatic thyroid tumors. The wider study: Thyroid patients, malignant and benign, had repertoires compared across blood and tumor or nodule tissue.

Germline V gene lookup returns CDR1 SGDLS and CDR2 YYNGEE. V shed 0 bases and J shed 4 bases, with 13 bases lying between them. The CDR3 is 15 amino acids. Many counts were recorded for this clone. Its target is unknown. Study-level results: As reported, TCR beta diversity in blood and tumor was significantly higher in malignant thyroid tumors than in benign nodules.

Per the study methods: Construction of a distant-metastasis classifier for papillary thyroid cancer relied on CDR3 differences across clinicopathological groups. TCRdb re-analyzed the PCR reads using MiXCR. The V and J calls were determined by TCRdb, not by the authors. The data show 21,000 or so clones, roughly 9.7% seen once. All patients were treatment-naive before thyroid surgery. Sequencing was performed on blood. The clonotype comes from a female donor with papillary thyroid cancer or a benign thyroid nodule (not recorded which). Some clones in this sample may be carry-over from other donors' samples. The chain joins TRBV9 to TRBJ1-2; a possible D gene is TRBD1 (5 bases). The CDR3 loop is CASSVDGTGIYGYTF. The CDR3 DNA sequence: TGTGCCAGCAGCGTAGATGGGACGGGAATCTATGGCTACACCTTC.